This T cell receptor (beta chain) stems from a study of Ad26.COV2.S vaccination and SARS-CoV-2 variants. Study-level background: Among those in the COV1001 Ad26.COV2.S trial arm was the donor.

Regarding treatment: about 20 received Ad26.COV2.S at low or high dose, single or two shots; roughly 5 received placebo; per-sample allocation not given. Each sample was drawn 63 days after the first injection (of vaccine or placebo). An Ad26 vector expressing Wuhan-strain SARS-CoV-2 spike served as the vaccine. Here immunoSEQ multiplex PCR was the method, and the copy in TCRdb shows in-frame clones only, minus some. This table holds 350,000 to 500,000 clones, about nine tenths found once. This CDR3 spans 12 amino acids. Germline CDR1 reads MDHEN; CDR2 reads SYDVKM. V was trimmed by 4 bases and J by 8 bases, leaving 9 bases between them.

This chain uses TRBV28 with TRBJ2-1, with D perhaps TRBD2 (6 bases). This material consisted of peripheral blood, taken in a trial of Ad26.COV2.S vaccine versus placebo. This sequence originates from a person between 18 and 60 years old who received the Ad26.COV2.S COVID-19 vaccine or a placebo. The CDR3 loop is CASSWGVDEQFF. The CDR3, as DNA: TGTGCCAGCAGTTGGGGGGTGGATGAGCAGTTCTTC.